The 10 T cell receptor beta chains presented below share a single source sample, sequenced in a study of tumor-infiltrating lymphocytes in localized non-small cell lung cancer. The table came from immunoSEQ multiplex PCR; TCRdb's copy has only in-frame clones and leaves some out. The table includes some 15,000 clones, around four fifths detected once. Input material: lung tumor tissue. The receptors shown here come from a human donor with non-small cell lung cancer.

This sequence joins TRBV27 and TRBJ2-5, with D possibly TRBD2 on 5 matching bases. The CDR3 has 15 residues. CDR1 is MNHEY and CDR2 is SMNVEV in the germline V gene (reference sequence). V was cut by 8 bases and J by 2 bases, with 18 bases left in between. The CDR3 loop reads CASATLRTSQETQYF. CDR3 DNA: TGTGCCAGCGCGACCCTCCGGACTTCTCAAGAGACCCAGTACTTC.

The chain is built from TRBV9 and TRBJ1-6; unclear D gene. Germline assignment: CDR1 SGDLS and CDR2 YYNGEE. V lost 2 bases and J lost 5, with 5 bases in between. The CDR3 has 13 residues. The CDR3 protein is CASSVWDNSPLHF. As DNA, the CDR3 is TGTGCCAGCAGCGTTTGGGATAATTCACCCCTCCACTTT.

This sequence joins TRBV14 and TRBJ2-2, with D maybe TRBD2 (6 bases). The CDR3 sequence is 15 residues long. With 6 bases removed from V and 0 bases from J, the gap between germline ends came to 11 bases. The V gene's germline CDR1 is SGHDN and CDR2 FVKESK. The CDR3, as DNA: TGTGCCAGCAGAACCGGGAGCTCGAACACCGGGGAGCTGTTTTTT. Translating gives CASRTGSSNTGELFF.

Points on this clone: The sample holds other DNA sequences that translate to the same CDR3. V usage is TRBV6-1 and J usage is TRBJ2-1, with D uncertain. The CDR3 covers 11 residues. The germline V gene has CDR1 MNHNS and CDR2 SASEGT. V lost 6 bases and J lost 4, with 4 bases in between. CDR3 DNA sequence: TGTGCCAGCAGAAATTACAATGAGCAGTTCTTC. This encodes CASRNYNEQFF.

CDR3 sequence: CASSLSPQGSYGYTF. The CDR3 nucleotides read TGTGCCAGCAGTTTATCCCCCCAGGGGAGCTATGGCTACACCTTC. This rearrangement joins TRBV27 to TRBJ1-2; D may be TRBD1 (6 bases). Germline V gene data show CDR1 as MNHEY and CDR2 as SMNVEV (reference sequence). The CDR3 runs 15 residues. V was trimmed by 0 bases and J by 4 bases, leaving 12 bases between them.

This clone showed up just once. This chain uses TRBV10-3 with TRBJ2-7; D is unclear. Germline V gives CDR1 ENHRY, CDR2 SYGVKD. Between the trimmed V and J ends, which lost 3 bases and 0 bases, there was a span of 6 bases. The CDR3 sequence is 13 residues long. The CDR3 bases are TGTGCCATCAGTGATGAGAGCTCCTACGAGCAGTACTTC. Protein product: CAISDESSYEQYF.

J is TRBJ2-7 and V is TRBV6-6; TRBD1 is a possible D gene (6 bases). V shed 5 bases and J shed 9 bases, with 17 bases lying between them. The CDR3 spans 13 residues. Germline V lookup: CDR1 MNHNY, CDR2 SVGAGI (reference sequence). The CDR3 is CASSPGTRVGQYF. CDR3 in DNA: TGTGCCAGCAGTCCCGGGACAAGGGTTGGGCAGTACTTC.

This chain connects TRBV7-3 to TRBJ2-2, with 8 nucleotides matching TRBD1. The germline CDR1 and CDR2 sequences are SGHTA and FQGTGA. The CDR3 runs 14 residues. With V trimmed by 4 bases and J by 7 bases, 5 bases remained unmatched. CDR3 DNA sequence: TGTGCCAGCAGCTATTCCAGGGGGCTCGGGGAGCTGTTTTTT. Protein: CASSYSRGLGELFF.

The V and J genes are TRBV27 and TRBJ2-5, with 9 bases lining up with TRBD2. After removal of 2 bases from V and 6 bases from J, the junction contained 7 bases not matched to a gene. The CDR3 consists of 15 residues. Germline V gives CDR1 MNHEY, CDR2 SMNVEV (reference sequence). In DNA, the CDR3 is TGTGCCAGCAGTTTAGGAAGTCTAGCGGGGAAGACCCAGTACTTC. Protein: CASSLGSLAGKTQYF.

The sample holds a few counts of this clone. The rearrangement links TRBV5-1 to TRBJ2-1; 10 bases are shared with TRBD2. V shed 1 base, J shed 4 bases, and the junction held 8 bases outside the gene matches. The germline V gene encodes CDR1 SGHRS and CDR2 YFSETQ. CDR3 length: 17 amino acids. CDR3 sequence (DNA): TGCGCCAGCAGCTTGTCTAGCGGGGGTTCTCTATACAATGAGCAGTTCTTC. Translation: CASSLSSGGSLYNEQFF.